Listed below are T cell receptor beta chains from one sample, sequenced in a study of cytomegalovirus exposure and HLA in healthy donors. The protocol was immunoSEQ multiplex PCR, while the TCRdb copy is restricted to in-frame clones and leaves out a portion. Recorded here are about 130,000 clones; the top ten clones represent more than 0.9%. Sequencing used PBMCs. The receptors come from a man aged 18 to 29 in good health and CMV-seronegative. The CDR3 runs from the conserved cysteine through the conserved F or W. The order of the fields is J gene, D gene, V gene, CDR3 protein, CDR3 DNA. A D gene is named only where the DNA matches it firmly.

TRBJ2-1	TRBD2	TRBV30	CAWSFGLAVSYNEQFF	TGTGCCTGGAGTTTTGGACTAGCGGTCTCCTACAATGAGCAGTTCTTC
TRBJ2-5	NA	TRBV5-1	CASSFIGYQETQYF	TGCGCCAGCAGCTTTATCGGGTACCAAGAGACCCAGTACTTC
TRBJ1-2	NA	TRBV7-8	CASSLGDSYTF	TGTGCCAGCAGCTTAGGTGACAGCTACACCTTC
TRBJ2-7	NA	TRBV18	CASSPARLPYEQYF	TGTGCCAGCTCACCGGCCAGGCTTCCCTACGAGCAGTACTTC
TRBJ2-2	NA	TRBV18	CASSPKPGAGELFF	TGTGCCAGCTCACCAAAACCCGGGGCCGGGGAGCTGTTTTTT
TRBJ2-1	TRBD2	TRBV4-2	CASSQVKLAGVVEQFF	TGTGCCAGCAGCCAAGTAAAACTAGCGGGAGTTGTTGAGCAGTTCTTC
TRBJ1-2	NA	TRBV27	CASSLYSGGYGYTF	TGTGCCAGCAGTTTATATTCCGGGGGCTATGGCTACACCTTC
TRBJ1-1	NA	TRBV30	CAWVWRTYTEAFF	TGTGCCTGGGTCTGGAGAACCTACACTGAAGCTTTCTTT
TRBJ1-1	NA	TRBV5-1	CASSLARGMNTEAFF	TGCGCCAGCAGCTTGGCCAGAGGTATGAACACTGAAGCTTTCTTT
TRBJ1-2	NA	TRBV2	CASSEAPGYGYTF	TGTGCCAGCAGTGAAGCGCCAGGGTATGGCTACACCTTC
TRBJ1-3	TRBD1	TRBV25-1	CASSRTGTGNTIYF	TGTGCCAGCAGTCGGACAGGGACCGGAAACACCATATATTTT
TRBJ1-3	NA	TRBV5-1	CASSFGQTTGNTIYF	TGCGCCAGCAGCTTTGGACAGACGACTGGAAACACCATATATTTT
TRBJ1-2	NA	TRBV7-2	CASSLEGTSFGYTF	TGTGCCAGCAGCTTAGAAGGGACTTCGTTTGGCTACACCTTC
TRBJ2-3	NA	TRBV5-1	CASRGTGTESTDTQYF	TGCGCCAGCCGCGGGACCGGGACAGAAAGCACAGATACGCAGTATTTT
TRBJ1-5	NA	TRBV6-5	CASSYDAGPQPQHF	TGTGCCAGCAGTTACGATGCAGGGCCTCAGCCCCAGCATTTT
TRBJ1-6	NA	TRBV11-2	CASSQGQPVGYNSPLHF	TGTGCCAGCAGCCAGGGGCAGCCGGTAGGCTATAATTCACCCCTCCACTTT
TRBJ1-1	NA	TRBV5-1	CASSPPGGAEAFF	TGCGCCAGCAGCCCCCCTGGGGGCGCTGAAGCTTTCTTT
TRBJ2-1	TRBD1	TRBV9	CASSSLQGARVNEQFF	TGTGCCAGCAGCTCGCTACAGGGGGCGCGAGTGAATGAGCAGTTCTTC
TRBJ2-5	NA	TRBV6-1	CASSEYLDRVGRETQYF	TGTGCCAGCAGTGAATATCTTGACAGGGTGGGGAGGGAGACCCAGTACTTC
TRBJ1-2	NA	TRBV6-1	CASSPSGQFYGYTF	TGTGCCAGCAGTCCATCTGGACAGTTCTATGGCTACACCTTC
TRBJ2-3	TRBD2	TRBV30	CAWPLGLGPRTSGGASIAQYF	TGTGCCTGGCCATTGGGGTTGGGCCCCCGGACTAGCGGGGGGGCGAGCATAGCGCAGTATTTT
TRBJ2-1	NA	TRBV30	CAWSGGSSEQFF	TGTGCCTGGAGTGGTGGGAGCTCTGAGCAGTTCTTC
TRBJ1-5	NA	TRBV18	CASSPTFRGGNQPQHF	TGTGCCAGCTCACCGACGTTCAGGGGAGGCAATCAGCCCCAGCATTTT
TRBJ2-5	NA	TRBV6-5	CASRNRHEETQYF	TGTGCCAGCAGAAACCGACATGAAGAGACCCAGTACTTC
TRBJ2-7	TRBD1	TRBV6-5	CASSSGQKQYF	TGTGCCAGCAGTTCGGGACAGAAGCAGTACTTC
TRBJ2-4	TRBD2	TRBV5-1	CASSPGTSRAKNIQYF	TGCGCCAGCAGCCCCGGGACTAGCCGGGCCAAAAACATTCAGTACTTC
TRBJ1-5	TRBD1	TRBV5-5	CASSLGTANQPQHF	TGTGCCAGCAGCCTGGGGACAGCCAATCAGCCCCAGCATTTT
TRBJ2-4	NA	TRBV6-1	CASRGDRVNIQYF	TGTGCCAGCAGGGGTGACAGAGTAAACATTCAGTACTTC
TRBJ2-5	NA	TRBV18	CASSPLTDSETQYF	TGTGCCAGCTCACCCCTAACAGATTCAGAGACCCAGTACTTC
TRBJ2-5	TRBD2	TRBV27	CASSLLLAGGVETQYF	TGTGCCAGCAGTTTACTCCTAGCGGGAGGTGTGGAGACCCAGTACTTC
TRBJ2-1	NA	TRBV5-1	CASSLAGDSYNEQFF	TGCGCCAGCAGCTTGGCGGGAGACTCCTACAATGAGCAGTTCTTC
TRBJ1-1	NA	TRBV28	CASSTRGFGTEAFF	TGTGCCAGCAGTACGAGAGGGTTTGGCACTGAAGCTTTCTTT
TRBJ1-5	NA	TRBV6-1	CASRSRENQPQHF	TGTGCCAGCAGATCCAGGGAAAATCAGCCCCAGCATTTT
TRBJ2-5	TRBD2	TRBV29-1	CSVKAGGETQYF	TGCAGCGTTAAGGCGGGGGGGGAGACCCAGTACTTC
TRBJ1-1	NA	TRBV2	CASKFQGRDTEAFF	TGTGCCAGCAAATTTCAAGGGAGAGACACTGAAGCTTTCTTT